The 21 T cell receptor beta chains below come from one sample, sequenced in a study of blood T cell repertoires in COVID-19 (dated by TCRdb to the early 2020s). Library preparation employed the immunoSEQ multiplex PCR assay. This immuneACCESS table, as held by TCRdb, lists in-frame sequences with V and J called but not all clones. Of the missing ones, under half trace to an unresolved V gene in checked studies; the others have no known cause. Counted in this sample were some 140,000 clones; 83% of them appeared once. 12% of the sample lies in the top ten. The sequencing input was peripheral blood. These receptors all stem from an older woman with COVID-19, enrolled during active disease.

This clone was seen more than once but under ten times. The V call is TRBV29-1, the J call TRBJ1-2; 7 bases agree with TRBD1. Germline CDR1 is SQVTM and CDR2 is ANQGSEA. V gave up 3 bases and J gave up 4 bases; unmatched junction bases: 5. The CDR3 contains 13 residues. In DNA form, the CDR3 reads TGCAGCGTTGACAGACAGGGAATCTATGGCTACACCTTC. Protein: CSVDRQGIYGYTF.

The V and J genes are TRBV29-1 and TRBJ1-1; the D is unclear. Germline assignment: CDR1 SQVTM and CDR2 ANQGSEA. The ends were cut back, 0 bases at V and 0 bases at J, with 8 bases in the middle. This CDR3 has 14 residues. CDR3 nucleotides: TGCAGCGTTGAAGATACGGGGATGAACACTGAAGCTTTCTTT. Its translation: CSVEDTGMNTEAFF.

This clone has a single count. DNA for the CDR3: TGTGCCAGCAGCTTAGGATCTAGCGGGACTAGCACAGATACGCAGTATTTT. Its translation is CASSLGSSGTSTDTQYF. J is TRBJ2-3 and V is TRBV7-6; TRBD2 matches 9 bases. The CDR3 is 17 residues long. Losses at the gene ends were 1 base for V and 0 bases for J; bases not matched to a gene: 5. The germline V gene has CDR1 SGHVS and CDR2 FNYEAQ.

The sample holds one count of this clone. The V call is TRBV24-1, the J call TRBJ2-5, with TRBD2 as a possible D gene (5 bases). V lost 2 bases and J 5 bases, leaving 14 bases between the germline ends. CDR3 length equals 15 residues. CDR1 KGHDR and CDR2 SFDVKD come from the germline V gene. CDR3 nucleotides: TGTGCCACCAGTGATTCTCGGACGGGATGGGAGACCCAGTACTTC. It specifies CATSDSRTGWETQYF.

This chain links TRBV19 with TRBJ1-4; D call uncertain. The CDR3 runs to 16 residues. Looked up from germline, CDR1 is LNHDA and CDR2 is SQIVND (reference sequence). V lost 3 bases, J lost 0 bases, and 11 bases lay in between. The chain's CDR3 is CASSILGRTTNEKLFF. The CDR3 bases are TGTGCCAGTAGTATTTTGGGCAGAACAACTAATGAAAAACTGTTTTTT.

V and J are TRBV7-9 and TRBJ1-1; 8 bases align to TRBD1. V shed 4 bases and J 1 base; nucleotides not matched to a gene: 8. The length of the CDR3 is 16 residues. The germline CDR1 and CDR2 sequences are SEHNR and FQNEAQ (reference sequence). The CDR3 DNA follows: TGTGCCAGCAGCTCGGAAAAACAGGGGGGGAACACTGAAGCTTTCTTT. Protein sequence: CASSSEKQGGNTEAFF.

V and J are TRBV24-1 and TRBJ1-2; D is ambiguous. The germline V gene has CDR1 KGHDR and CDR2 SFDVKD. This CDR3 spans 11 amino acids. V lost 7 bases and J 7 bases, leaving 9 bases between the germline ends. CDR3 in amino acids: CATSVGSGYTF. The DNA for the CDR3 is TGTGCCACCAGCGTCGGTAGTGGCTACACCTTC.

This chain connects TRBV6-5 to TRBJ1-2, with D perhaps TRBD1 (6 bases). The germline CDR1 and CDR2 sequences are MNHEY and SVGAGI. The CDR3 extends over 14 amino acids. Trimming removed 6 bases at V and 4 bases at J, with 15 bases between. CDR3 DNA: TGTGCCAGCAGACAATCCAGGGGCCGCTATGGCTACACCTTC. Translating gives CASRQSRGRYGYTF.

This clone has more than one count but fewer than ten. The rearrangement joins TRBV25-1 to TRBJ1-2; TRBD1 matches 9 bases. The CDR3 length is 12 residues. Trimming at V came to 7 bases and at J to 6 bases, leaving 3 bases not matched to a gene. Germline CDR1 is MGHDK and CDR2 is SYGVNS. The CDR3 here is CASTRDRDGYTF. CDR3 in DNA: TGTGCCAGCACCAGGGACAGGGATGGCTACACCTTC.

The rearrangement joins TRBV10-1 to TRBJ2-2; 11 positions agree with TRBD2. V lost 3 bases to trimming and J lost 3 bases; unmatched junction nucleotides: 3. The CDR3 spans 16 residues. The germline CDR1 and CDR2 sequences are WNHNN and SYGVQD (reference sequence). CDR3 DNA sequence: TGCGCCAGCAGTGAACTAGCGGGAGTCGACACCGGGGAGCTGTTTTTT. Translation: CASSELAGVDTGELFF.

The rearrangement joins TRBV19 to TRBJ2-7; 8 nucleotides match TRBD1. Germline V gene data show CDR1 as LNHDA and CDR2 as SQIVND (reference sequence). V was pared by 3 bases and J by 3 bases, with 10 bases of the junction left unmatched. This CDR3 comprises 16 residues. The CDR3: CASSMKGQGLVYEQYF. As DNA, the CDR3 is TGTGCCAGTAGTATGAAAGGACAGGGACTGGTCTACGAGCAGTACTTC.

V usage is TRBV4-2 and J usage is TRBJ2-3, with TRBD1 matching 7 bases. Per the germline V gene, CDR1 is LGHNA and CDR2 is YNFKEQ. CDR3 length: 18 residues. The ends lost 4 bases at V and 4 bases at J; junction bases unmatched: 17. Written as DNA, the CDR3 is TGTGCCAGCAGCCCCCTCGGGGTTACGCGAGGGGGCTCAGATACGCAGTATTTT. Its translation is CASSPLGVTRGGSDTQYF.

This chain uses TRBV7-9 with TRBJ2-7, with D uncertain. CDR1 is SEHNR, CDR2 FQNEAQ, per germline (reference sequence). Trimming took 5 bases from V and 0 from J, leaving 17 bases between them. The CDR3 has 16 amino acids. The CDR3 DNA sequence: TGTGCCAGCAGCGGTAACGCATATAGGAGCTCCTACGAGCAGTACTTC. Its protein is CASSGNAYRSSYEQYF.

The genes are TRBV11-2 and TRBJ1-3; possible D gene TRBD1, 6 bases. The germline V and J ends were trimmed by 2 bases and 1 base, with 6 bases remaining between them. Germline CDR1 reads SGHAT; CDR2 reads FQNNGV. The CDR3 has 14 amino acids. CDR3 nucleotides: TGTGCCAGCAGCTTAACAGGGTCTGGAAACACCATATATTTT. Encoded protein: CASSLTGSGNTIYF.

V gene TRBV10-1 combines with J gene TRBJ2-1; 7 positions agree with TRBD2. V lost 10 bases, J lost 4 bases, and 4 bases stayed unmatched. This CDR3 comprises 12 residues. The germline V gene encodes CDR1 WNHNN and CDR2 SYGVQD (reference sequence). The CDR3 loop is CATGTTYNEQFF. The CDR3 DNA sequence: TGCGCCACGGGGACTACGTACAATGAGCAGTTCTTC.

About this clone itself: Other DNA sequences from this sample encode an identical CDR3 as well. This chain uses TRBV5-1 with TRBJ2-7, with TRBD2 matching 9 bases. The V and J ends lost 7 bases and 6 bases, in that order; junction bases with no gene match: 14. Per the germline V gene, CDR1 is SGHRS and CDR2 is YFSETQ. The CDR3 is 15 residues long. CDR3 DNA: TGCGCCAGCCGGCGGCTCAGCGGGAGGTCACGCGAGCAGTACTTC. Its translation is CASRRLSGRSREQYF.

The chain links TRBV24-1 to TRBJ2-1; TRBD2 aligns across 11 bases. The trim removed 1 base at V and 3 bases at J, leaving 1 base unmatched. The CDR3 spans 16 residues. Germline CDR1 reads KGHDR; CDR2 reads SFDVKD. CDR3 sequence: CATSDFSGGVYNEQFF. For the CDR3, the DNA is TGTGCCACCAGTGATTTTAGCGGGGGGGTCTACAATGAGCAGTTCTTC.

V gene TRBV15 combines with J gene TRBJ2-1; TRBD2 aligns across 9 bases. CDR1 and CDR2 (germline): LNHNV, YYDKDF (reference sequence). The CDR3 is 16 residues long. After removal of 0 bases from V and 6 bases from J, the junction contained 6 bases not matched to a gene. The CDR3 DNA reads TGTGCCACCAGCAGAGATCGAGCGGGAGGTCTCAATGAGCAGTTCTTC. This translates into CATSRDRAGGLNEQFF.

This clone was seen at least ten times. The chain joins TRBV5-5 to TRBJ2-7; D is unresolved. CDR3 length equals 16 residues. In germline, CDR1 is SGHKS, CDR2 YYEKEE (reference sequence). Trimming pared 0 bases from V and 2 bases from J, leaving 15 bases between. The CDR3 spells CASSLAVNADPYEQYF. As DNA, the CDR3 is TGTGCCAGCAGCTTGGCCGTTAATGCAGATCCCTACGAGCAGTACTTC.

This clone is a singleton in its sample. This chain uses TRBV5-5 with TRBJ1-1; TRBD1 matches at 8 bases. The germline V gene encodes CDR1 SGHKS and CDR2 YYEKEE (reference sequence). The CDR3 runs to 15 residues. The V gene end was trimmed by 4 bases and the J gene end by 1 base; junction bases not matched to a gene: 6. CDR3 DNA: TGTGCCAGCAGCGTACAGGGGGGTAAGAACACTGAAGCTTTCTTT. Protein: CASSVQGGKNTEAFF. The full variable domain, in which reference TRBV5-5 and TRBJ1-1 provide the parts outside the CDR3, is DAGVTQSPTHLIKTRGQQVTLRCSPISGHKSVSWYQQVLGQGPQFIFQYYEKEERGRGNFPDRFSARQFPNYSSELNVNALLLGDSALYLCASSVQGGKNTEAFFGQGTRLTVV.

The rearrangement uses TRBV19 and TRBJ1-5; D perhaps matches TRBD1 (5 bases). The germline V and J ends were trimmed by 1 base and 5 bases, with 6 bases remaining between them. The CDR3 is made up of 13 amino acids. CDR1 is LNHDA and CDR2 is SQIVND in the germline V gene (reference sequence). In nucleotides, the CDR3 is TGTGCCAGTAGTATAGTACAGGATCAGCCCCAGCATTTT. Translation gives CASSIVQDQPQHF.